These T cell receptor beta chains were read from a single sample in a study of metastatic and nonmetastatic thyroid tumors. TCRdb redid the clone calls on the PCR reads using MiXCR. This table has around 30,000 clones, over 10% appearing once. Material for sequencing was blood. The receptors derive from a female donor with papillary thyroid cancer or a benign thyroid nodule (not recorded which). Some clones in this sample may be carry-over from other donors' samples. CDR3s include the opening cysteine and the closing phenylalanine or tryptophan. D genes are given only for firm matches. The size entry is marked missing in some rows and otherwise reads once, few, many or a size class.

>TRBV4-1|TRBJ2-7|medium-sized|TRBD1
CASSQDRGRNYEQYF
TGCGCCAGCAGCCAAGACAGGGGGCGGAACTACGAGCAGTACTTC
>TRBV7-3|TRBJ2-3|many|TRBD2
CASSSVGGRSDTQYF
TGTGCCAGCAGCTCCGTCGGCGGGAGGTCGGATACGCAGTATTTT
>TRBV6-1|TRBJ2-7|many|TRBD2
CASTAAGRPHYEQYF
TGTGCCAGCACCGCAGCCGGGAGGCCGCACTACGAGCAGTACTTC
>TRBV20-1|TRBJ2-2|medium-sized|.
CSARDTQGITGELFF
TGCAGTGCTAGAGATACGCAGGGCATCACCGGGGAGCTGTTTTTT
>TRBV11-2|TRBJ2-7|medium-sized|.
CASSEGGLQPYEQYF
TGTGCCAGCAGCGAGGGGGGACTACAACCCTACGAGCAGTACTTC
>TRBV27|TRBJ2-2|many|.
CASRARERAGRLFF
TGTGCCAGCAGGGCTCGAGAAAGGGCGGGGAGGCTGTTTTTT
>TRBV9|TRBJ2-7|many|.
CASSVEAGEQYF
TGTGCCAGCAGCGTAGAGGCTGGCGAGCAGTACTTC
>TRBV5-1|TRBJ2-3|many|TRBD2
CASSLLAGGSTDTQYF
TGCGCCAGCAGCTTACTAGCGGGAGGATCCACAGATACGCAGTATTTT
>TRBV30|TRBJ1-6|many|.
CAWRETQGSSYNSPLHF
TGTGCCTGGAGAGAAACCCAGGGGAGTTCCTATAATTCACCCCTCCACTTT
>TRBV6-1|TRBJ1-6|many|.
CASSGRGENSPLHF
TGTGCCAGCAGTGGAAGGGGGGAAAATTCACCCCTCCACTTT
>TRBV28|TRBJ2-1|.|.
CASICPGIYNEQFF
TGTGCCAGCATCTGTCCGGGAATCTACAATGAGCAGTTCTTC
>TRBV5-1|TRBJ2-3|many|.
CASSLGSHHLVNTQYF
TGCGCCAGCAGCTTGGGCAGTCACCACCTAGTGAATACGCAGTATTTT
>TRBV7-9|TRBJ1-1|.|.
CASSVGRENKAFF
TGTGCCAGCAGCGTGGGACGGGAGAACAAGGCTTTCTTT
>TRBV7-2|TRBJ2-5|many|TRBD2
CASSLVGDGRGQETQYF
TGTGCCAGCAGCTTAGTCGGTGACGGGAGGGGCCAAGAGACCCAGTACTTC
>TRBV19|TRBJ2-5|many|TRBD2
CASSPGTSGPWQGETQYF
TGTGCCAGTAGCCCCGGGACTAGCGGGCCGTGGCAGGGGGAGACCCAGTACTTC
>TRBV7-2|TRBJ1-2|many|TRBD1
CASSPKLQGGYGYTF
TGTGCCAGCAGCCCTAAACTCCAGGGGGGTTATGGCTACACCTTC
>TRBV7-2|TRBJ1-3|many|.
CASSLYVDSGNTIYF
TGTGCCAGCAGCTTATATGTTGACTCTGGAAACACCATATATTTT